This passage covers 24 T cell receptor beta chains from one sample sequenced in a study of blood T cell repertoires in COVID-19. The data were produced by immunoSEQ multiplex PCR, yet TCRdb's version contains in-frame clones alone and is incomplete. The top ten hold about 10% of the sample, which has 200,000 to 250,000 clones, 70% to 90% seen once. The specimen sequenced was PBMCs or T cells enriched from blood (not recorded which). The receptors shown here come from a man younger than 40 who had recovered from COVID-19.

The chain is built from TRBV18 and TRBJ1-2; 8 bases fit TRBD1. Germline CDR1 reads KGHSH; CDR2 reads LQKENI. The junction had 16 bases not matched to a gene; V was cut back by 3 bases and J by 7 bases. This CDR3 spans 17 amino acids. CDR3 region: CASSPFSQGAAKLGYTF. The CDR3, as DNA: TGTGCCAGCTCACCCTTTAGTCAGGGGGCTGCGAAACTTGGCTACACCTTC.

This clone appeared a few times. The chain carries TRBV4-3 and TRBJ1-6; 8 bases fit TRBD1. The germline V gene encodes CDR1 LGHNA and CDR2 YSLEER. The length of the CDR3 is 16 residues. J gave up 7 bases and V 1 base, and 6 bases lay outside the gene matches. The chain's CDR3 is CASSQVRGLPNSPLHF. In nucleotides, the CDR3 is TGCGCCAGCAGCCAAGTCAGGGGGCTCCCCAATTCACCCCTCCACTTT.

The V and J genes are TRBV18 and TRBJ1-4; 10 bases are shared with TRBD1. J lost 7 bases, V lost 4 bases, and 9 bases had no gene match. Germline V gene lookup returns CDR1 KGHSH and CDR2 LQKENI. The CDR3 covers 16 residues. CDR3 in DNA: TGTGCCAGCTCACGTCCCGGGACAGGGGTTAGTGAAAAACTGTTTTTT. Protein product: CASSRPGTGVSEKLFF.

This chain joins TRBV2 and TRBJ1-1; 7 nucleotides match TRBD1. V gave up 5 bases and J gave up 4 bases; unmatched junction bases: 10. Germline values: CDR1 SNHLY, CDR2 FYNNEI. The CDR3 is made up of 15 amino acids. Written as DNA, the CDR3 is TGTGCCAGCAGTTTGGCAGGGGGACCAGGCACTGAAGCTTTCTTT. This codes for CASSLAGGPGTEAFF.

At least ten counts were recorded for this clone. The junction differs from germline at one of its ends, possibly a read error. This rearrangement joins TRBV4-3 to TRBJ2-5; no definite D call. Germline lookup yields CDR1 LGHNA and CDR2 YSLEER. The CDR3 has 11 amino acids. CDR3 in amino acids: CASSQGPFFHF. CDR3 sequence (DNA): TGCGCCAGCAGCCAAGGGCCTTTTTTCCACTTC.

The CDR3 sequence: CATSDRGGAKGYTF. The CDR3 nucleotides read TGTGCCACCAGTGACCGAGGGGGCGCGAAGGGCTACACCTTC. The genes are TRBV24-1 and TRBJ1-2; 7 bases fit TRBD1. In germline, CDR1 is KGHDR, CDR2 SFDVKD. The length of the CDR3 is 14 residues. Losses at the gene ends were 4 bases for V and 8 bases for J; bases not matched to a gene: 9.

The chain has TRBV28 and TRBJ1-2; tentatively, D is TRBD1 (6 bases). Germline values: CDR1 MDHEN, CDR2 SYDVKM. Trimming stripped 5 bases from V and 2 bases from J, with 12 bases between. This CDR3 has 14 amino acids. CDR3 bases: TGTGCCAGCAGTATACAGGGATGGAACTATGGCTACACCTTC. It translates to CASSIQGWNYGYTF.

The chain recombines TRBV4-1 with TRBJ1-1, with 8 nucleotides matching TRBD1. V gave up 4 bases and J gave up 5 bases; unmatched junction bases: 3. Germline-derived CDR1 and CDR2 are MGHRA and YSYEKL. The CDR3 is 13 residues long. CDR3 region: CASSPQGATEAFF. The CDR3 nucleotides read TGCGCCAGCAGCCCTCAGGGGGCTACTGAAGCTTTCTTT.

J is TRBJ1-2 and V is TRBV6-5, with D possibly matching TRBD1 (5 bases). Germline CDR1 and CDR2: MNHEY and SVGAGI. V was clipped by 0 bases and J by 4 bases, with 12 bases between them. The CDR3 runs 15 residues. The CDR3 coding sequence is TGTGCCAGCAGTTACTCGACCAGGGCCTCCTATGGCTACACCTTC. Translation gives CASSYSTRASYGYTF.

V is TRBV27 and J is TRBJ2-7; 7 nucleotides line up with TRBD1. V shed 6 bases and J 4 bases; nucleotides not matched to a gene: 12. In germline, CDR1 is MNHEY, CDR2 SMNVEV (reference sequence). This CDR3 comprises 15 residues. In nucleotides, the CDR3 is TGTGCCAGCAGGCGCTCCTTACAGGGGACGTACGAGCAGTACTTC. This gives the protein CASRRSLQGTYEQYF.

J is TRBJ2-1 and V is TRBV6-5; maybe TRBD2 (6 bases). The CDR3 has 16 residues. The V end lost 2 bases, the J end lost 0 bases, and 11 bases lay between the germline ends. Germline-derived CDR1 and CDR2 are MNHEY and SVGAGI. The CDR3 DNA is TGTGCCAGCAGTTACCACAAGACTAGCTCCTACAATGAGCAGTTCTTC. Its translation is CASSYHKTSSYNEQFF.

The J gene is TRBJ1-3, the V gene TRBV7-8, with D tentatively TRBD1 (6 bases). CDR1 and CDR2 from the germline V gene are SGHVS and FQNEAQ. The CDR3 spans 15 residues. Between the trimmed V and J ends, which lost 5 bases and 4 bases, there was a span of 15 bases. The DNA for the CDR3 is TGTGCCAGCAGCCCCCACAGGGCTGGAGGAAACACCATATATTTT. Protein: CASSPHRAGGNTIYF.

The chain is built from TRBV7-9 and TRBJ2-1, with TRBD1 as a possible D gene (6 bases). Germline loops: CDR1 SEHNR, CDR2 FQNEAQ (reference sequence). Trimming pared 7 bases from V and 5 bases from J, leaving 21 bases between. The CDR3 sequence is 16 residues long. CDR3 nucleotides: TGTGCCAGCAACACCCAACAAACAGGGCAGGACAATGAGCAGTTCTTC. This sequence encodes CASNTQQTGQDNEQFF.

The chain combines TRBV18 with TRBJ1-1, with D maybe TRBD1 (5 bases). The CDR3 loop spans 17 amino acids. Germline CDR1 reads KGHSH; CDR2 reads LQKENI. Trimming took 2 bases from V and 3 from J, leaving 19 bases between them. The CDR3 sequence is CASSPFPGQRRDTEAFF. In DNA, the CDR3 is TGTGCCAGCTCACCATTTCCTGGACAACGTCGAGACACTGAAGCTTTCTTT. The whole variable domain, filled in from reference TRBV18 and TRBJ1-1, reads NAGVMQNPRHLVRRRGQEARLRCSPMKGHSHVYWYRQLPEEGLKFMVYLQKENIIDESGMPKERFSAEFPKEGPSILRIQQVVRGDSAAYFCASSPFPGQRRDTEAFFGQGTRLTVV.

This chain uses TRBV9 with TRBJ1-3; 7 bases are shared with TRBD1. CDR1 is SGDLS, CDR2 YYNGEE, per germline. CDR3 length: 12 amino acids. Trimming at V came to 7 bases and at J to 2 bases, leaving 0 bases not matched to a gene. The CDR3 coding sequence is TGTGCCAGCGGACAGGCTGGAAACACCATATATTTT. Translated: CASGQAGNTIYF. Filled out from reference TRBV9 and TRBJ1-3, the complete variable domain reads DSGVTQTPKHLITATGQRVTLRCSPRSGDLSVYWYQQSLDQGLQFLIQYYNGEERAKGNILERFSAQQFPDLHSELNLSSLELGDSALYFCASGQAGNTIYFGEGSWLTVV.

The V and J genes are TRBV28 and TRBJ2-7; 9 bases are shared with TRBD1. This CDR3 spans 14 amino acids. Germline V gene lookup returns CDR1 MDHEN and CDR2 SYDVKM. V lost 3 bases to trimming and J lost 3 bases; unmatched junction nucleotides: 3. CDR3 coding DNA: TGTGCCAGCAGTTTCCGGGACAGGGACTACGAGCAGTACTTC. Encoded protein: CASSFRDRDYEQYF.

Written as DNA, the CDR3 is TGTGCCAGCGAAGGTGAAGCGACCGGGGAGCTGTTTTTT. Its translation: CASEGEATGELFF. The chain combines TRBV2 with TRBJ2-2; no clear D. CDR1 is SNHLY, CDR2 FYNNEI, per germline. This CDR3 is 13 amino acids long. With 8 bases removed from V and 5 bases from J, the gap between germline ends came to 12 bases.

The chain links TRBV27 to TRBJ2-1; D perhaps matches TRBD2 (5 bases). There are 11 residues in the CDR3. Germline CDR1 MNHEY, CDR2 SMNVEV (reference sequence). The ends were cut back, 3 bases at V and 11 bases at J, with 8 bases in the middle. The CDR3 nucleotides read TGTGCCAGCAGTTTTACGGGAAAGCAGTTCTTC. Translating it yields CASSFTGKQFF.

The gene calls are TRBV2 and TRBJ2-2; TRBD2 aligns across 12 bases. V was clipped by 6 bases and J by 5 bases; unmatched bases: 4. Per germline, CDR1 SNHLY and CDR2 FYNNEI. The CDR3 length is 15 residues. The CDR3 here is CASSRTSGMTGELFF. In nucleotides, the CDR3 is TGTGCCAGCAGCCGGACTAGCGGGATGACCGGGGAGCTGTTTTTT. Using reference TRBV2 and TRBJ2-2 for the parts outside the CDR3, the full variable domain is EPEVTQTPSHQVTQMGQEVILRCVPISNHLYFYWYRQILGQKVEFLVSFYNNEISEKSEIFDDQFSVERPDGSNFTLKIRSTKLEDSAMYFCASSRTSGMTGELFFGEGSRLTVL.

The chain carries TRBV6-5 and TRBJ2-1; weak D call: TRBD2 (5 bases). In germline, CDR1 is MNHEY, CDR2 SVGAGI. V lost 0 bases and J 5 bases, leaving 8 bases between the germline ends. The CDR3 spans 14 residues. CDR3 DNA sequence: TGTGCCAGCAGTTACTCGAACGGGAACAATGAGCAGTTCTTC. Translation: CASSYSNGNNEQFF.

V usage is TRBV7-9 and J usage is TRBJ2-7, with D uncertain. This CDR3 is 14 amino acids long. The V gene's germline CDR1 is SEHNR and CDR2 FQNEAQ (reference sequence). Trimming left V 1 base short and J 0 bases short, with 7 bases between. The CDR3 sequence: CASSLGENSYEQYF. The DNA for the CDR3 is TGTGCCAGCAGCTTAGGCGAGAACTCCTACGAGCAGTACTTC.

A remark on this clone: One end of the junction is discordant with germline, which a read error may explain. The V gene is TRBV2, the J gene TRBJ2-7; possible D gene TRBD2, 5 bases. Germline values: CDR1 SNHLY, CDR2 FYNNEI. The CDR3 has 16 residues. The CDR3 DNA sequence: TGTGCCTGCAGCGCGGAGGACGGTTCCTTTACCTACGAGCAGTACTTC. Translated, it gives CACSAEDGSFTYEQYF.

The chain joins TRBV7-9 to TRBJ2-7; no firm D call. From germline, CDR1 is SEHNR and CDR2 FQNEAQ (reference sequence). Trimming shortened V by 5 bases and J by 2 bases, and 13 bases separated the two germline ends. The CDR3 extends over 14 amino acids. The chain's CDR3 is CASSPRLFPYEQYF. CDR3 DNA sequence: TGTGCCAGCAGCCCCCGTTTGTTTCCCTACGAGCAGTACTTC.

This chain uses TRBV5-7 with TRBJ1-4, with D possibly TRBD1 on 5 matching bases. TRBV5-7 carries the ORF label, with uncertain function. This CDR3 has 17 residues. Trimming removed 4 bases at V and 8 bases at J, with 24 bases between. This CDR3 is CASSPNYIPGREEKLFF. CDR3 nucleotide sequence: TGTGCCAGCAGCCCGAACTATATCCCAGGGAGGGAAGAAAAACTGTTTTTT.